A selection of T cell receptor beta chains follows, all from one sample in a study of shared clonotypes between healthy human individuals. Clones were sequenced by immunoSEQ multiplex PCR, and TCRdb holds only the in-frame ones, with some missing. The repertoire holds over a million clones, with about 80% as singletons. The material sequenced was memory CD4+ T cells from PBMCs. The receptors were sampled from a man younger than 35 in good health. Some clones in this sample may be carry-over from other donors' samples. CDR3s leave out the opening cysteine and the closing phenylalanine or tryptophan. Clone size is stated in some rows and not others, as once, few, many or a class when expanded.

v_gene	abundance	j_gene	CDR3aa
TRBV28	.	TRBJ2-5	ASRRTQGPWETQY
TRBV9	.	TRBJ2-7	ASSVNSGPFEQY
TRBV9	.	TRBJ2-2	ASNPRDRVNTGELF
TRBV6-6	.	TRBJ2-3	ASSSRREASTDTQY
TRBV30	.	TRBJ2-7	AWSVTGGSGQY
TRBV19	.	TRBJ1-2	ASSKTGSGYT
TRBV7-9	.	TRBJ1-3	ASSSTGPGGNTIY
TRBV27	few	TRBJ2-2	ASSPLALNTGELF
TRBV5-1	.	TRBJ1-2	ASSSPVNPWRYT
TRBV20-1	.	TRBJ2-5	SASVGETQY
TRBV15	.	TRBJ2-3	ATSRDLSGTNTDTQY
TRBV19	few	TRBJ1-2	ASSDQGGDNYGYT
TRBV6-1	.	TRBJ1-1	ASSEDPGGTEAF